This T cell receptor beta chain was obtained from a study of Graves' ophthalmopathy and Graves' hyperthyroidism. General observations from the study: Blood also held most thyroid clonotypes expanded above 0.001 frequency. A 13-signature model separated ophthalmopathy from stable hyperthyroidism, just over 85% sensitivity, 65% to 82% specificity.

Amplification of the TCR beta CDR3 regions used RNA transcripts (as template). The workflow started with a first-round RT-PCR run with HTBI primers and then moved on to a second-round multiplex PCR. TCRdb processed the multiplex PCR reads anew with MiXCR; each CDR3 protein has one entry. The data contain hundreds of thousands of distinct CDR3 sequences, 15% of them singletons. At least ten counts were recorded for this clonotype. Its antigen is not identified. CDR1 and CDR2 (germline): SQVTM, ANQGSEA. The CDR3 has 14 amino acids. The ends lost 6 bases at V and 3 bases at J; junction bases unmatched: 8.

The source material was peripheral blood. The V call is TRBV29-1, the J call TRBJ2-5; 9 nucleotides line up with TRBD2. The clonotype originates from a young woman with stable Graves' hyperthyroidism. CDR3 nucleotide sequence: TGCAGCGTGAGAAGGGCTAGCGGGAAAGAGACCCAGTACTTC. Translating gives CSVRRASGKETQYF.